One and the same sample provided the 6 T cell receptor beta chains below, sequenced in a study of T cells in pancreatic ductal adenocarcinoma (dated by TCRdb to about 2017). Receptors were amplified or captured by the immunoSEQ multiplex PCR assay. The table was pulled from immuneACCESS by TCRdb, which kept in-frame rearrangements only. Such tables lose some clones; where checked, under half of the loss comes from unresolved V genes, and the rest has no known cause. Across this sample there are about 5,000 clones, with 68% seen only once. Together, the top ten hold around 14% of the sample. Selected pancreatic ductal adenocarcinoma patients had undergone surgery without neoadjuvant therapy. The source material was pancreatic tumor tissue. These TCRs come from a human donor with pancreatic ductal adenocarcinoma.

CDR3 nucleotide sequence: TGTGCCAGCAGTTCCTTCACAGGGGCCGCCGAGCAGTACTTC. Protein: CASSSFTGAAEQYF. The genes are TRBV7-2 and TRBJ2-7; 7 nucleotides agree with TRBD1. The CDR3 loop spans 14 amino acids. CDR1 is SGHTA, CDR2 FQGNSA, per germline. V trimming: 6 bases; J trimming: 6 bases; junction bases outside the gene matches: 11. Variable domain in full (rest from reference TRBV7-2 and TRBJ2-7): GAGVSQSPSNKVTEKGKDVELRCDPISGHTALYWYRQSLGQGLEFLIYFQGNSAPDKSGLPSDRFSAERTGGSVSTLTIQRTQQEDSAVYLCASSSFTGAAEQYFGPGTRLTVT.

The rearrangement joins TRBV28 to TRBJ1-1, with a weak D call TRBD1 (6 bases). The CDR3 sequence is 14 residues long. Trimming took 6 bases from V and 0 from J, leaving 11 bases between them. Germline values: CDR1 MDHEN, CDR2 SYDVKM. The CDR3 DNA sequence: TGTGCCAGCAGCCCGGGGGCCCTGAACACTGAAGCTTTCTTT. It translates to CASSPGALNTEAFF.

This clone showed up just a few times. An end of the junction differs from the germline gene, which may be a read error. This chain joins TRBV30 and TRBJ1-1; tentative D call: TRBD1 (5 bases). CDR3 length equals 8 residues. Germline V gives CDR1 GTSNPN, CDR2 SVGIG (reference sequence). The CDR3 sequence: CAWGDSPF. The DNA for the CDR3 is TGTGCCTGGGGAGACAGCCCTTTT.

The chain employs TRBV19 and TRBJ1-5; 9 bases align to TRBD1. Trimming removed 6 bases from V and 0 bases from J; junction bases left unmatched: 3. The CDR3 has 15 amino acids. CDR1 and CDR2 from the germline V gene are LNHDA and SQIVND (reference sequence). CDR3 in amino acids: CASRRDRASNQPQHF. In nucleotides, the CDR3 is TGTGCCAGTAGGCGGGACAGGGCTAGCAATCAGCCCCAGCATTTT. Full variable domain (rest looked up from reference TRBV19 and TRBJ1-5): DGGITQSPKYLFRKEGQNVTLSCEQNLNHDAMYWYRQDPGQGLRLIYYSQIVNDFQKGDIAEGYSVSREKKESFPLTVTSAQKNPTAFYLCASRRDRASNQPQHFGDGTRLSIL.

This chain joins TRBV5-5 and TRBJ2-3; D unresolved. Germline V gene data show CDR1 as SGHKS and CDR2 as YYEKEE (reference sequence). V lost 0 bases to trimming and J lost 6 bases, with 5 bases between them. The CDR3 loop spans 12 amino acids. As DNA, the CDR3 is TGTGCCAGCAGCTTGGGAGCTGATACGCAGTATTTT. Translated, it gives CASSLGADTQYF.

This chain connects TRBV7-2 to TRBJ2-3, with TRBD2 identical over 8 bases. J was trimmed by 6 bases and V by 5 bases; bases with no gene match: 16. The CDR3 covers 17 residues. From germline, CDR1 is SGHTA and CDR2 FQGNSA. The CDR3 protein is CASSMRGAAGVRDTQYF. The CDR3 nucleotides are TGTGCCAGCAGCATGCGGGGGGCTGCGGGAGTGCGGGATACGCAGTATTTT. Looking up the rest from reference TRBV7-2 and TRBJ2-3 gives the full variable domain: GAGVSQSPSNKVTEKGKDVELRCDPISGHTALYWYRQSLGQGLEFLIYFQGNSAPDKSGLPSDRFSAERTGGSVSTLTIQRTQQEDSAVYLCASSMRGAAGVRDTQYFGPGTRLTVL.